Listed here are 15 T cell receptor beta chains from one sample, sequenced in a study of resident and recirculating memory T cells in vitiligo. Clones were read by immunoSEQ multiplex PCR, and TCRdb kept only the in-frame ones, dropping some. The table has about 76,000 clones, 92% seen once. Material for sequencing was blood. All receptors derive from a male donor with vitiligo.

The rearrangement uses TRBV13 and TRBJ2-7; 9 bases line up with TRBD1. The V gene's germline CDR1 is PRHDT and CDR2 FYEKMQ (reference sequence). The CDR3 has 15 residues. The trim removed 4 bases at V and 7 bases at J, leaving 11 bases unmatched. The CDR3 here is CASSSTGTGLGEQYF. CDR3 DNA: TGTGCCAGCAGCTCCACGGGGACAGGGCTCGGAGAGCAGTACTTC.

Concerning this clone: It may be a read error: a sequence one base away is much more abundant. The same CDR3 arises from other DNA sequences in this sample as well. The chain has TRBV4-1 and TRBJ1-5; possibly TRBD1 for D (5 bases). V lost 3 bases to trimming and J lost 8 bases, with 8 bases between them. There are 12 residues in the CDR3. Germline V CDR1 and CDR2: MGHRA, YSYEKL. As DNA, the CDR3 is TGCGCCAGCAGCCAGGGGGGGGAGCCCCAGCATTTT. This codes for CASSQGGEPQHF.

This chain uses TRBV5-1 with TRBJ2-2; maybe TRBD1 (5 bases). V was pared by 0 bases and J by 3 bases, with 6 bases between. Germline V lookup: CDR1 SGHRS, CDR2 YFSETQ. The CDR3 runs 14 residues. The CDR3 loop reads CASSLGGDTGELFF. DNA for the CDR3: TGCGCCAGCAGCTTGGGGGGCGACACCGGGGAGCTGTTTTTT.

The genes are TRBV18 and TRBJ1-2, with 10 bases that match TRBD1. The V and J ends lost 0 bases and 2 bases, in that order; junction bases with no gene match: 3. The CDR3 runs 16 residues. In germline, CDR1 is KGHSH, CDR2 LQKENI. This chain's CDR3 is CASSPPRGQGNYGYTF. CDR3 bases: TGTGCCAGCTCACCACCGCGGGGACAGGGGAACTATGGCTACACCTTC.

CDR3 DNA sequence: TGTGCCAGCAGCTTGGACGACAGGTTCGGGCGTGACACAGATACGCAGTATTTT. It translates to CASSLDDRFGRDTDTQYF. The chain couples TRBV5-6 to TRBJ2-3, with D maybe TRBD1 (6 bases). In germline, CDR1 is SGHDT, CDR2 YYEEEE. The CDR3 totals 18 residues. V was clipped by 0 bases and J by 2 bases, with 19 bases between them.

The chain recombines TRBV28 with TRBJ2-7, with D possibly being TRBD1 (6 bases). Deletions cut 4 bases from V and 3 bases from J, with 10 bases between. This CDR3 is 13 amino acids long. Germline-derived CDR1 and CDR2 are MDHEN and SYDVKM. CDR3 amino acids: CASSYQGRYEQYF. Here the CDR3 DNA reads TGTGCCAGCAGTTATCAGGGGCGCTACGAGCAGTACTTC.

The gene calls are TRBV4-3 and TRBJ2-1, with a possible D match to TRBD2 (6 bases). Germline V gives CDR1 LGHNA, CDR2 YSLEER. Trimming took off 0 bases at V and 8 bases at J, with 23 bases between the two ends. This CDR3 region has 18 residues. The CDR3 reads CASSQDLLLASQWDEQFF. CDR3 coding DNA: TGCGCCAGCAGCCAAGATTTATTACTAGCTTCCCAATGGGATGAGCAGTTCTTC.

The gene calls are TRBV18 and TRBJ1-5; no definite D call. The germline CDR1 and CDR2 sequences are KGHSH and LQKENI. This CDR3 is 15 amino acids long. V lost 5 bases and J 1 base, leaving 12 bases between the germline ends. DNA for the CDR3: TGTGCCAGCTCAACAGAGGGTTGGAGCAATCAGCCCCAGCATTTT. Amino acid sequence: CASSTEGWSNQPQHF.

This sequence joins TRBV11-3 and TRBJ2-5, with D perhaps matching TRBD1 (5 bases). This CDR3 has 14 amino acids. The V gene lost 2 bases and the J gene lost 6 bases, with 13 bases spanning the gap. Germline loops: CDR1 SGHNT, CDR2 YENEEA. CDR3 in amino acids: CASSLPQVGKTQYF. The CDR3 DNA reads TGTGCCAGCAGCTTACCACAGGTTGGAAAGACCCAGTACTTC.

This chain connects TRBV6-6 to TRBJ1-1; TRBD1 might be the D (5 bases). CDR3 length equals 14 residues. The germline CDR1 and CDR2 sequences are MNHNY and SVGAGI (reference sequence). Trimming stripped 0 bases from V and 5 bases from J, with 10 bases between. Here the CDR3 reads CASSYSEGRTEAFF. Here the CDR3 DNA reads TGTGCCAGCAGTTACTCCGAGGGGAGGACTGAAGCTTTCTTT.

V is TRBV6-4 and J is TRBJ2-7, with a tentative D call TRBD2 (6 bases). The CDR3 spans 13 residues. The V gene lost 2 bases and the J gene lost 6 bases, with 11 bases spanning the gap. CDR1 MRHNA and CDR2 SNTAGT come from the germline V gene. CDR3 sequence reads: CASSDQLAGEQYF. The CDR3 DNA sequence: TGTGCCAGCAGTGACCAACTAGCTGGCGAGCAGTACTTC.

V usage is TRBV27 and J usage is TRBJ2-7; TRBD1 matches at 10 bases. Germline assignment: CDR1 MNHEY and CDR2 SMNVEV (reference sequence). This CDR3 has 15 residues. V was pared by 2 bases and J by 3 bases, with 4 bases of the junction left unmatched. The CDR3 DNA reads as TGTGCCAGCAGTTTAGGGACAGGGGTTCGCTACGAGCAGTACTTC. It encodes CASSLGTGVRYEQYF.

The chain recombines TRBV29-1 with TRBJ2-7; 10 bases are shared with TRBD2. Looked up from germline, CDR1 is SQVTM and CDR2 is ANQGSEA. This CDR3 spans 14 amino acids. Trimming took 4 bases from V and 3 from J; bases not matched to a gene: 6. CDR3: CSVGSLAGVYEQYF. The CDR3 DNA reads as TGCAGCGTTGGAAGCCTAGCGGGGGTCTACGAGCAGTACTTC.

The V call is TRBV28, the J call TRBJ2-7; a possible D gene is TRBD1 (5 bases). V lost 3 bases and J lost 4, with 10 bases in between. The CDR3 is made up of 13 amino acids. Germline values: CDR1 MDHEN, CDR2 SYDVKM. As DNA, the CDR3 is TGTGCCAGCAGTTTTTACAGGCTTTACGAGCAGTACTTC. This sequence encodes CASSFYRLYEQYF.

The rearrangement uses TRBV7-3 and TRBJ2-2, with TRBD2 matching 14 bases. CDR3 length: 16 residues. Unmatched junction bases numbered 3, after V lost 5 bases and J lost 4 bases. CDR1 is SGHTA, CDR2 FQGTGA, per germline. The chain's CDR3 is CASSAGLAGVTGELFF. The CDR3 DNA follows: TGTGCCAGCAGCGCGGGACTAGCGGGAGTCACCGGGGAGCTGTTTTTT.